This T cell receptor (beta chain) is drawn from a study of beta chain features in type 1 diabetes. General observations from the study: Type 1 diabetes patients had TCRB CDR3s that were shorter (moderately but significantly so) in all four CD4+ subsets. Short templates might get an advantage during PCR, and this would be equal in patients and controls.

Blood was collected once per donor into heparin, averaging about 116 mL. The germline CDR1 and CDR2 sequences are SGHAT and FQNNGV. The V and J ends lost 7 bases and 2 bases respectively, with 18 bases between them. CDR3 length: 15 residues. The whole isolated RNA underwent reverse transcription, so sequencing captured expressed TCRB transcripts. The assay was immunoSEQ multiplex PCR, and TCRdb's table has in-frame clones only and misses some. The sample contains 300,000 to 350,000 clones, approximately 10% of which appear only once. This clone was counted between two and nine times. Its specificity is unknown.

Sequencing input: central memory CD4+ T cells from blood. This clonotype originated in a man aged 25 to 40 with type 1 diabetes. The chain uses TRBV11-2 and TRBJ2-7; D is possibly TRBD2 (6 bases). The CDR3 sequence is CASTRAVAGPYEQYF. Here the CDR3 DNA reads TGTGCCAGCACCCGGGCGGTCGCGGGGCCCTACGAGCAGTACTTC.